These 22 T cell receptor beta chains share one sample of origin, sequenced in a study of blood T cells in healthy people across ages. The second PCR ran about 6 to 12 cycles with a sample-barcoded 5' primer and J-beta primers. MiXCR was run by TCRdb on the 5' RACE reads, yielding one entry per CDR3 protein. Of approximately 2,000,000 distinct CDR3 sequences detected, 35% to 50% appear once; the ten largest clones hold 23%. What was sequenced was blood. The receptors derive from a human donor in good health.

CDR3 DNA: TGCAGTGCCCAAAACACCTACGAGCAGTACTTC. It specifies CSAQNTYEQYF. This rearrangement joins TRBV20-1 to TRBJ2-7; D is undetermined. This CDR3 spans 11 amino acids. The V and J ends lost 6 bases and 2 bases respectively, with 8 bases between them. Germline assignment: CDR1 DFQATT and CDR2 SNEGSKA (reference sequence).

In this sample, this clonotype turned up many times. The chain joins TRBV20-1 to TRBJ2-5, with D tentatively TRBD1 or TRBD2 (5 bases each). V was pared by 5 bases and J by 3 bases, with 16 bases between. This CDR3 spans 14 amino acids. The V gene's germline CDR1 is DFQATT and CDR2 SNEGSKA (reference sequence). CDR3 sequence (DNA): TGCAGTGCTGGGTTATGGGGGTGGGAAGAGACCCAGTACTTC. Translation: CSAGLWGWEETQYF.

The chain uses TRBV12-3 or TRBV12-4 and TRBJ1-2, with a tentative D call TRBD1 (5 bases). The ends were cut back, 3 bases at V and 4 bases at J, with 27 bases in the middle. The CDR3 is 19 residues long. The CDR3 DNA reads as TGTGCCAGCAGTTTGGACCCCTTGGGGCTAGTAATGATGGGCTATGGCTACACCTTC. Translation: CASSLDPLGLVMMGYGYTF.

In its sample, this clonotype was seen many times. This sequence joins TRBV20-1 and TRBJ2-5; D possibly matches TRBD1 or TRBD2 (5 bases each). Per the germline V gene, CDR1 is DFQATT and CDR2 is SNEGSKA (reference sequence). The CDR3 runs to 15 residues. V was cut by 3 bases and J by 4 bases, with 18 bases left in between. The CDR3 here is CSASDLGTFGETQYF. As DNA, the CDR3 is TGCAGTGCTAGTGACCTCGGGACCTTCGGAGAGACCCAGTACTTC.

The chain combines TRBV4-3 with TRBJ2-1; the D gene is possibly TRBD2 (5 bases). This CDR3 is 18 amino acids long. Per germline, CDR1 LGHNA and CDR2 YSLEER. Trimming stripped 0 bases from V and 3 bases from J, with 18 bases between. The DNA of the CDR3 is TGCGCCAGCAGCCAAGATGGGGTAGGGTGGGAGAACTACAATGAGCAGTTCTTC. This gives the protein CASSQDGVGWENYNEQFF.

The V and J genes are TRBV27 and TRBJ1-2, with D tentatively TRBD1 (5 bases). There are 14 residues in the CDR3. The germline V gene encodes CDR1 MNHEY and CDR2 SMNVEV (reference sequence). Deletions cut 7 bases from V and 3 bases from J, with 15 bases between. The CDR3, as DNA: TGTGCCAGCAAGACATCGGGGGGAGACTATGGCTACACCTTC. Protein: CASKTSGGDYGYTF.

V usage is TRBV10-3 and J usage is TRBJ2-7, with TRBD1 as a possible D gene (7 bases). Germline loops: CDR1 ENHRY, CDR2 SYGVKD. The CDR3 is made up of 14 amino acids. Trimming pared 8 bases from V and 0 bases from J, leaving 14 bases between. The CDR3 reads CAIAPGGFSYEQYF. CDR3 nucleotides: TGTGCCATCGCGCCAGGGGGGTTCTCCTACGAGCAGTACTTC.

This clonotype was seen only a few times. V and J are TRBV11-3 and TRBJ2-1; D gene ambiguous. Per germline, CDR1 SGHNT and CDR2 YENEEA. This CDR3 is 16 amino acids long. Trimming stripped 5 bases from V and 5 bases from J, with 19 bases between. The CDR3 bases are TGTGCCAGCAGCCCAGAACAAATGGGCAGCCACAATGAGCAGTTCTTC. Translating it yields CASSPEQMGSHNEQFF. The variable domain in full, with the rest retrieved from reference TRBV11-3 and TRBJ2-1, is EAGVVQSPRYKIIEKKQPVAFWCNPISGHNTLYWYLQNLGQGPELLIRYENEEAVDDSQLPKDRFSAERLKGVDSTLKIQPAELGDSAVYLCASSPEQMGSHNEQFFGPGTRLTVL.

This chain uses TRBV29-1 with TRBJ2-5; D may correspond to TRBD1 or TRBD2 (5 bases each). The CDR3 has 11 amino acids. Germline CDR1 is SQVTM and CDR2 is ANQGSEA. CDR3 DNA sequence: TGCAGGGGAGACAGTCAAGAGACCCAGTACTTC. Translated, it gives CRGDSQETQYF.

This clonotype was observed a handful of times. The genes are TRBV6-1 and TRBJ2-7; 10 positions agree with TRBD1. J gave up 3 bases and V 5 bases, and 7 bases lay outside the gene matches. The germline V gene encodes CDR1 MNHNS and CDR2 SASEGT. CDR3 size: 15 residues. CDR3 residues: CASSRGTGVYYEQYF. Here the CDR3 DNA reads TGTGCCAGCAGTCGAGGGACAGGGGTTTACTACGAGCAGTACTTC.

The rearrangement links TRBV4-1 to TRBJ2-4; D is ambiguous. The V end was cut by 1 base, the J end by 5 bases, with 3 bases between. The CDR3 has 12 amino acids. Germline CDR1 MGHRA, CDR2 YSYEKL. This CDR3 reads CASSQGENIQYF. The CDR3 DNA sequence: TGCGCCAGCAGCCAAGGGGAAAACATTCAGTACTTC.

The rearrangement links TRBV5-5 to TRBJ2-1; TRBD2 agrees at 7 bases. V gave up 0 bases and J gave up 9 bases; unmatched junction bases: 6. This CDR3 has 14 residues. Germline V gene data show CDR1 as SGHKS and CDR2 as YYEKEE (reference sequence). The CDR3 loop reads CASSLETAGVEQFF. In nucleotides, the CDR3 is TGTGCCAGCAGCTTGGAGACCGCGGGGGTTGAGCAGTTCTTC. The full variable domain, completed using reference TRBV5-5 and TRBJ2-1, is DAGVTQSPTHLIKTRGQQVTLRCSPISGHKSVSWYQQVLGQGPQFIFQYYEKEERGRGNFPDRFSARQFPNYSSELNVNALLLGDSALYLCASSLETAGVEQFFGPGTRLTVL.

This chain joins TRBV11-2 and TRBJ2-1; a weak D match, TRBD1 (5 bases). Trimming pared 2 bases from V and 9 bases from J, leaving 23 bases between. The CDR3 consists of 17 residues. Germline V gives CDR1 SGHAT, CDR2 FQNNGV. The chain's CDR3 is CASSLLVGAAIVGEQFF. CDR3 in DNA: TGTGCCAGCAGCTTATTGGTAGGGGCCGCCATCGTTGGTGAGCAGTTCTTC.

This clonotype has more than one count but fewer than ten. The chain recombines TRBV27 with TRBJ1-2; 8 nucleotides match TRBD1. The CDR3 is 13 residues long. Germline-derived CDR1 and CDR2 are MNHEY and SMNVEV (reference sequence). With 5 bases clipped from V and 5 bases from J, the junction kept 4 bases outside the gene matches. The CDR3 DNA is TGTGCCAGCAGTATCAGGGGGCCTTATGGCTACACCTTC. It yields the protein CASSIRGPYGYTF.

The chain joins TRBV20-1 to TRBJ2-3, with D hard to call. Germline-derived CDR1 and CDR2 are DFQATT and SNEGSKA (reference sequence). V dropped 3 bases and J dropped 1 base, with 14 bases sitting between them. This CDR3 comprises 15 residues. Written as DNA, the CDR3 is TGCAGTGCTAGTAGTTGGCGTGGGGGCACAGATACGCAGTATTTT. Translation gives CSASSWRGGTDTQYF.

The chain uses TRBV4-2 and TRBJ2-3; the match to TRBD1 covers 8 bases. In germline, CDR1 is LGHNA, CDR2 YNFKEQ. Trimming at V came to 1 base and at J to 2 bases, leaving 11 bases not matched to a gene. The CDR3 covers 18 residues. The CDR3 region has the DNA TGTGCCAGCAGCCAAGGATTAGCGGCAGGGGGCAACACAGATACGCAGTATTTT. Translation gives CASSQGLAAGGNTDTQYF.

The CDR3 DNA is TGCAGCGTTGGGGCCCCGGGTCGGGAGACCCAGTACTTC. This gives the protein CSVGAPGRETQYF. The gene calls are TRBV29-1 and TRBJ2-5, with D hard to call. Trimming removed 4 bases from V and 5 bases from J, with 14 bases in between. In germline, CDR1 is SQVTM, CDR2 ANQGSEA. The CDR3 contains 13 residues.

This clonotype came up a few times. This sequence joins TRBV24-1 and TRBJ1-2, with D tentatively TRBD1 (5 bases). Germline lookup yields CDR1 KGHDR and CDR2 SFDVKD. There are 13 residues in the CDR3. V lost 9 bases and J lost 3, with 13 bases in between. The CDR3 here is CATAQGPYYGYTF. CDR3 nucleotide sequence: TGTGCCACCGCCCAGGGTCCCTACTATGGCTACACCTTC.

V usage is TRBV7-2 and J usage is TRBJ2-5, with 9 bases that match TRBD2. The CDR3 contains 16 residues. Germline V gene lookup returns CDR1 SGHTA and CDR2 FQGNSA. Trimming at V came to 1 base and at J to 2 bases, leaving 5 bases not matched to a gene. DNA for the CDR3: TGTGCCAGCAGCTTAGACAGCGGGGGGTATCAAGAGACCCAGTACTTC. Protein: CASSLDSGGYQETQYF. Drawing the rest from reference TRBV7-2 and TRBJ2-5, the complete variable domain is GAGVSQSPSNKVTEKGKDVELRCDPISGHTALYWYRQSLGQGLEFLIYFQGNSAPDKSGLPSDRFSAERTGGSVSTLTIQRTQQEDSAVYLCASSLDSGGYQETQYFGPGTRLLVL.

The sample holds a few counts of this clonotype. This rearrangement joins TRBV27 to TRBJ1-1; 7 bases agree with TRBD1. The CDR3 contains 15 residues. V shed 5 bases, J shed 5 bases, and the junction held 11 bases outside the gene matches. CDR1 and CDR2 (germline): MNHEY, SMNVEV (reference sequence). The CDR3 loop reads CASSPLSQGWTEAFF. The CDR3 nucleotides read TGTGCCAGCAGTCCCTTGTCACAGGGGTGGACTGAAGCTTTCTTT.

To note about this clonotype: The junction does not match germline at one end; this may be a read error. This sequence joins TRBV6-6 and TRBJ1-5; unclear D gene. Germline lookup yields CDR1 MNHNY and CDR2 SVGAGI (reference sequence). The CDR3 is 14 amino acids. Here the CDR3 reads CASSSVDVNRPQHF. Here the CDR3 DNA reads TGTGCCAGCAGTTCAGTGGACGTAAATCGGCCCCAGCATTTT.

In this sample, this clonotype turned up a few times. This chain joins TRBV28 and TRBJ2-4, with 9 bases lining up with TRBD2. The trim removed 3 bases at V and 13 bases at J, leaving 10 bases unmatched. Germline V gene sequence: CDR1 MDHEN, CDR2 SYDVKM. CDR3 length equals 14 residues. As DNA, the CDR3 is TGTGCCAGCAGTTTGGGGCTAGCGGGGACGAAGCAGTACTTC. Translating it yields CASSLGLAGTKQYF.